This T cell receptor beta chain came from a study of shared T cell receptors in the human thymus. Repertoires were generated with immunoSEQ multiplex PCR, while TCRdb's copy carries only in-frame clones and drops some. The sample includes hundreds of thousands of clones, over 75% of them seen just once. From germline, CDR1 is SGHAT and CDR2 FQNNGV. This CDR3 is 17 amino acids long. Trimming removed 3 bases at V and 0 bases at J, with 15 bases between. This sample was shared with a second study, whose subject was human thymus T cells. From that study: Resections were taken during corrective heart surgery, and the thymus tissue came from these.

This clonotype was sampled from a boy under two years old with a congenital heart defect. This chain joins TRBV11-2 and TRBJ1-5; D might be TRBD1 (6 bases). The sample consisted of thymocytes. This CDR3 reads CASSLTPGTSSNQPQHF. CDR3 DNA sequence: TGTGCCAGCAGCTTGACCCCCGGGACAAGTAGCAATCAGCCCCAGCATTTT.